This T cell receptor beta chain was identified in a study of Ad26.COV2.S vaccination and SARS-CoV-2 variants. On the study more broadly: Donor joined the COV1001 Ad26.COV2.S trial arm. Study outcomes and limitations: From the TCR breadth and depth analyses, total T cell responses may have been underestimated. Measurement of non-spike TCR breadth gave similar results in vaccine and placebo recipients.

The table came from immunoSEQ multiplex PCR; TCRdb's copy has only in-frame clones and leaves some out. The sample has about 390,000 clones, about 92% seen once; the top ten hold about 1.7%. As regards this clone: Its antigen remains unknown.

Treatment defined: some 20 received Ad26.COV2.S at low or high dose, single or two shots; about 5 received placebo; per-sample allocation not given. The investigators took samples on day 63 after the first vaccine or placebo injection. The study used a vaccine consisting of an Ad26 vector that expressed Wuhan-strain SARS-CoV-2 spike. The length of the CDR3 is 16 residues. The germline V and J ends were trimmed by 5 bases and 2 bases, with 16 bases remaining between them. CDR1 is SNHLY, CDR2 FYNNEI, per germline. This clonotype was obtained from a person between 18 and 60 years old who received the Ad26.COV2.S COVID-19 vaccine or a placebo. The starting material was peripheral blood, obtained in a trial of Ad26.COV2.S vaccine versus placebo. V gene TRBV2 combines with J gene TRBJ1-3; tentatively, D is TRBD1 (6 bases). CDR3 region: CASSFQKQGAGNTIYF. The CDR3 DNA follows: TGTGCCAGCAGTTTTCAGAAACAGGGAGCTGGAAACACCATATATTTT.